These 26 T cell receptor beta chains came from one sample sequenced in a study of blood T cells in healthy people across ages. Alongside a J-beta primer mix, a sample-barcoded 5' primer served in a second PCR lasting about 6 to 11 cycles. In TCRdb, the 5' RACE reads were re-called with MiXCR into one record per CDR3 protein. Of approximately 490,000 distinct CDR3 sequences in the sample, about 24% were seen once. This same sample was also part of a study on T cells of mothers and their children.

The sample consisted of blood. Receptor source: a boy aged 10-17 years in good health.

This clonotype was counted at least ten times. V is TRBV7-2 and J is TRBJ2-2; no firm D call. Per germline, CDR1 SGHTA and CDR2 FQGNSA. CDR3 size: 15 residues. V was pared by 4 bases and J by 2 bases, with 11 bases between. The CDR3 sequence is CASSSSGLNTGELFF. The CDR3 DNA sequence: TGTGCCAGCAGCTCCTCTGGCCTTAACACCGGGGAGCTGTTTTTT.

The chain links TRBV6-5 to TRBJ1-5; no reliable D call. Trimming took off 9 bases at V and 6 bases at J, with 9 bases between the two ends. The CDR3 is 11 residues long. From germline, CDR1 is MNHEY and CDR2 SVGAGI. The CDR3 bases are TGTGCCAGTGGTAGCGGTCAGCCCCAGCATTTT. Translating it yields CASGSGQPQHF.

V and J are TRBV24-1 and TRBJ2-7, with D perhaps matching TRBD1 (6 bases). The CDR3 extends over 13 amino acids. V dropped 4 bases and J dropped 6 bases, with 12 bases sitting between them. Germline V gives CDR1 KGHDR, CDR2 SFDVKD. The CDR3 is CATSEFQGGEQYF. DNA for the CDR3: TGTGCCACCAGTGAGTTCCAAGGGGGCGAGCAGTACTTC.

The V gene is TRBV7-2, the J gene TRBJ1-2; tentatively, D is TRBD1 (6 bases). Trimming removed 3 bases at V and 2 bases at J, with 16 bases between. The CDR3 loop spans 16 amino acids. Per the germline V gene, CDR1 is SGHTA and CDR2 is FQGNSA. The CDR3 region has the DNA TGTGCCAGCAGCTTCAACAAAGGACAGTCCAACTATGGCTACACCTTC. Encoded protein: CASSFNKGQSNYGYTF.

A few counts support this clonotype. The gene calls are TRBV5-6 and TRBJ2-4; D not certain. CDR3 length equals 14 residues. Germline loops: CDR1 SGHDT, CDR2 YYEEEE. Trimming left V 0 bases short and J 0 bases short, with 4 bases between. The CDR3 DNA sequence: TGTGCCAGCAGCTTGGAACTAGCCAAAAACATTCAGTACTTC. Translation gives CASSLELAKNIQYF. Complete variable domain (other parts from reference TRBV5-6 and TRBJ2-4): DAGVTQSPTHLIKTRGQQVTLRCSPKSGHDTVSWYQQALGQGPQFIFQYYEEEERQRGNFPDRFSGHQFPNYSSELNVNALLLGDSALYLCASSLELAKNIQYFGAGTRLSVL.

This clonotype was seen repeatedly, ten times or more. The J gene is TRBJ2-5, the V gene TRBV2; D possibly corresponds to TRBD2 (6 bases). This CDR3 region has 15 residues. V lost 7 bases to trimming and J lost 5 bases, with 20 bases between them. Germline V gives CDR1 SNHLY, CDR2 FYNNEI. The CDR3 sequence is CASTPGTSGRETQYF. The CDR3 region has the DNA TGTGCCAGCACGCCCGGGACTTCGGGGCGGGAGACCCAGTACTTC.

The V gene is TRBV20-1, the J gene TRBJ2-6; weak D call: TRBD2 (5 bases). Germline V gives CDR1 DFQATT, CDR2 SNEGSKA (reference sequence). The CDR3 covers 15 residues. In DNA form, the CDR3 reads TGCAGCCCCACTAGGCCCCTCTCTGGGGCCAACGTCCTGACTTTC. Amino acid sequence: CSPTRPLSGANVLTF.

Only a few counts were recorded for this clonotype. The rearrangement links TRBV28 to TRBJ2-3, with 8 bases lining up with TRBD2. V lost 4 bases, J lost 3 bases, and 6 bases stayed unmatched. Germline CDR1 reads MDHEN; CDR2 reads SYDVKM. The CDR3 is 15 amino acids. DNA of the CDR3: TGTGCCAGCAGTTGGGCGGGAGGTGGTACAGATACGCAGTATTTT. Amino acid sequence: CASSWAGGGTDTQYF.

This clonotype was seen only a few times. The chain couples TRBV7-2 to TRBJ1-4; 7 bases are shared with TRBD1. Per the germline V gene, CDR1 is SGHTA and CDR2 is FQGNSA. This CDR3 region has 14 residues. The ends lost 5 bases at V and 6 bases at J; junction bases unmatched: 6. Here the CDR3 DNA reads TGTGCCAGCAGCCGACAGGGTTATGATGAAAAACTGTTTTTT. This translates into CASSRQGYDEKLFF. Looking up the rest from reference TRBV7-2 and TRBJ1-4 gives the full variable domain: GAGVSQSPSNKVTEKGKDVELRCDPISGHTALYWYRQSLGQGLEFLIYFQGNSAPDKSGLPSDRFSAERTGGSVSTLTIQRTQQEDSAVYLCASSRQGYDEKLFFGSGTQLSVL.

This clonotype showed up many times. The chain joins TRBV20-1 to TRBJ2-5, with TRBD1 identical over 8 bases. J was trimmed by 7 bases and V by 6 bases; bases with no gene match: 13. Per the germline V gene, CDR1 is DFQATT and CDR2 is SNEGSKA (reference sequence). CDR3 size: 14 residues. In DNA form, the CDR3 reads TGCAGTGCATCGGGGCAGGGGGCCAAGTGGACCCAGTACTTC. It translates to CSASGQGAKWTQYF.

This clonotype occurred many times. The CDR3 coding sequence is TGTGCCAGCCGACCCGGGACTAGCGGCCGGTCCCAGTACTTC. Protein sequence: CASRPGTSGRSQYF. V gene TRBV28 combines with J gene TRBJ2-5; 11 nucleotides line up with TRBD2. Germline lookup yields CDR1 MDHEN and CDR2 SYDVKM. This CDR3 has 14 residues. With 8 bases clipped from V and 9 bases from J, the junction kept 11 bases outside the gene matches.

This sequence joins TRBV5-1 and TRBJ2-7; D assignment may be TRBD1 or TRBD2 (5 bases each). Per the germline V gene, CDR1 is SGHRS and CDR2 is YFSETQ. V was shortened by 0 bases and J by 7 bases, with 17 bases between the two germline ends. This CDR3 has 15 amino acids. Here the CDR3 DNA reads TGCGCCAGCAGCTTGGACGGGGCAGGTCTTTGGGAGCAGTACTTC. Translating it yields CASSLDGAGLWEQYF.

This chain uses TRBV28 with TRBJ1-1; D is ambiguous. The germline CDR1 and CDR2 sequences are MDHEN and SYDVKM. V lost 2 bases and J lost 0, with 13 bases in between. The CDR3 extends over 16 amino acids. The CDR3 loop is CASSLEVVGVNTEAFF. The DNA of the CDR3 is TGTGCCAGCAGTTTAGAGGTCGTCGGGGTGAACACTGAAGCTTTCTTT.

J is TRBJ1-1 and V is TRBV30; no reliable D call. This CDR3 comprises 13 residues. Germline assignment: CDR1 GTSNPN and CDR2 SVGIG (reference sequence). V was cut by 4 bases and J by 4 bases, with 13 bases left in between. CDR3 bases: TGTGCCTGGAATGGAGGCCCGGGCACTGAAGCTTTCTTT. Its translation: CAWNGGPGTEAFF.

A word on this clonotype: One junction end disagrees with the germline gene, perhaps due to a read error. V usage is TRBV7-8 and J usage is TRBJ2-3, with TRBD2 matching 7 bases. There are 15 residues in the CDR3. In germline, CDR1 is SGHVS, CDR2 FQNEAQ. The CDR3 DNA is TGTGCCAGCGGCTTAGCGGCGGGGGACACAGATACGCAGTATTTT. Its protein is CASGLAAGDTDTQYF.

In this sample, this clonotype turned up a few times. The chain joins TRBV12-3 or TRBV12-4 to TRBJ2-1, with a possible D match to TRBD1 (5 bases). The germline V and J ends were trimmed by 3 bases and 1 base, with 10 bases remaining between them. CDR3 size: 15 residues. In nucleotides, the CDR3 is TGTGCCAGCAGTTTGAGTAGGGGTTCCTACAATGAGCAGTTCTTC. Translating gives CASSLSRGSYNEQFF.

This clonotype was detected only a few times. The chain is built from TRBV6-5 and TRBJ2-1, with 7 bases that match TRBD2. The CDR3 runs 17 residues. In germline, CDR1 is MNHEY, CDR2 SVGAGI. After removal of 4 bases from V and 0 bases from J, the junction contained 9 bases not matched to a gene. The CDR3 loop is CASSSLASGGSYNEQFF. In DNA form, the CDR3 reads TGTGCCAGCAGTTCCTTGGCGTCGGGGGGCTCCTACAATGAGCAGTTCTTC.

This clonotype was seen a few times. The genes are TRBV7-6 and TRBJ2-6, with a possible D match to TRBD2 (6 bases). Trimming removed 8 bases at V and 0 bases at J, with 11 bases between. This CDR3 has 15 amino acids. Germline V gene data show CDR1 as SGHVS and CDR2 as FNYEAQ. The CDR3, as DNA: TGTGCCAGCCGGACGGGAGACTCTGGGGCCAACGTCCTGACTTTC. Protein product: CASRTGDSGANVLTF. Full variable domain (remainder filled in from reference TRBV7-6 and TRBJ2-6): GAGVSQSPRYKVTKRGQDVALRCDPISGHVSLYWYRQALGQGPEFLTYFNYEAQQDKSGLPNDRFSAERPEGSISTLTIQRTEQRDSAMYRCASRTGDSGANVLTFGAGSRLTVL.

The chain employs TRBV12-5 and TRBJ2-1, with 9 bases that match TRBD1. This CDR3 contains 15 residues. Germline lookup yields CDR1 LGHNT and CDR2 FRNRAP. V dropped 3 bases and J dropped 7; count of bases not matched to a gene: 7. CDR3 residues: CASGLGQGFSNEQFF. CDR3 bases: TGTGCTAGTGGTTTAGGACAGGGGTTTTCAAATGAGCAGTTCTTC.

The CDR3 nucleotides read TGTGCCAGCACGCCGGGACAGGGGAGCGAAAAACTGTTTTTT. Residues: CASTPGQGSEKLFF. The chain links TRBV28 to TRBJ1-4; 10 bases agree with TRBD1. Germline assignment: CDR1 MDHEN and CDR2 SYDVKM. The V segment lost 7 bases and the J segment 8 bases; nucleotides outside the gene matches: 7. The length of the CDR3 is 14 residues.

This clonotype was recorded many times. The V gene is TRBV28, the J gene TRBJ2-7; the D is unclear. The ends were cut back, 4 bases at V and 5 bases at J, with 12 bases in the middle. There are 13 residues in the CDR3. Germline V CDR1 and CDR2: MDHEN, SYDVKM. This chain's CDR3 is CASSSPGQDEQYF. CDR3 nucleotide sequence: TGTGCCAGCAGTTCCCCAGGTCAAGACGAGCAGTACTTC.

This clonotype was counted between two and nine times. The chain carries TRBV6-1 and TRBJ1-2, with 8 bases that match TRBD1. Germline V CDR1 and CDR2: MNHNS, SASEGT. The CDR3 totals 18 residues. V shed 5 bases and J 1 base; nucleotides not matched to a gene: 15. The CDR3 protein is CASSTGQGPESLNYGYTF. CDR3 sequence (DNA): TGTGCCAGCAGTACCGGACAGGGCCCCGAGTCCCTTAACTATGGCTACACCTTC.

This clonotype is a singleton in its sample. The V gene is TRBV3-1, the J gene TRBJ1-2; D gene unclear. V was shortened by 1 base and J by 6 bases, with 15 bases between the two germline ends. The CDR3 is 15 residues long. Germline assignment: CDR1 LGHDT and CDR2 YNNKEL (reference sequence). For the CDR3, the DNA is TGTGCCAGCAGCCAAGCCCGGCCCGGGGAGCATGGCTACACCTTC. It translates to CASSQARPGEHGYTF.

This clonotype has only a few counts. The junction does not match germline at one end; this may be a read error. The CDR3: CASSPLRGANVPTF. The CDR3 nucleotides are TGTGCCAGCAGCCCCCTTCGCGGGGCCAACGTCCCGACTTTC. The gene calls are TRBV7-9 and TRBJ2-6; D possibly corresponds to TRBD2 (6 bases). Germline CDR1 reads SEHNR; CDR2 reads FQNEAQ (reference sequence). The CDR3 runs 14 residues.

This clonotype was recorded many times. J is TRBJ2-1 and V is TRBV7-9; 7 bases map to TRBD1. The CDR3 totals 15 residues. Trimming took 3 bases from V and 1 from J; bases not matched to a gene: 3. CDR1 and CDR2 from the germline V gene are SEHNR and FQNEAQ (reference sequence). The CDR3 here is CASSLTGLSYNEQFF. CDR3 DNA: TGTGCCAGCAGCTTGACAGGGCTTTCCTACAATGAGCAGTTCTTC.

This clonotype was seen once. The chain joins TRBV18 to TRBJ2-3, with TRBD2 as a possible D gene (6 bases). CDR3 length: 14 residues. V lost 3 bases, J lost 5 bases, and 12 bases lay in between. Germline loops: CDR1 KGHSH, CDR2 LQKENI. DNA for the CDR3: TGTGCCAGCTCACCGGAACTAGCAGTAGATACGCAGTATTTT. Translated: CASSPELAVDTQYF.